The 13 T cell receptor beta chains listed next were all sequenced from one sample in a study of blood T cell repertoires in COVID-19. The table came from immunoSEQ multiplex PCR; TCRdb's copy has only in-frame clones and leaves some out. In the table there are approximately 670,000 clones, 90% of which are singletons. Material: peripheral blood. The source of these receptors is a woman aged 18 to 35 with acute or convalescent COVID-19.

The chain couples TRBV29-1 to TRBJ2-1; possible D gene TRBD1, 6 bases. Germline V CDR1 and CDR2: SQVTM, ANQGSEA. This CDR3 region has 14 residues. V lost 6 bases, J lost 7 bases, and 19 bases lay in between. CDR3 nucleotides: TGCAGCGTGTCGGGCAGGGGTACCGCGAATGAGCAGTTCTTC. This sequence encodes CSVSGRGTANEQFF.

This clone came up once. The chain links TRBV9 to TRBJ1-1, with D maybe TRBD1 (6 bases). Germline loops: CDR1 SGDLS, CDR2 YYNGEE. This CDR3 spans 13 amino acids. Trimming cost V 6 bases and J 5 bases, with 14 bases left between them. As DNA, the CDR3 is TGTGCCAGCACCAGGGGTGATGCTACTGAAGCTTTCTTT. Translation: CASTRGDATEAFF.

The gene calls are TRBV29-1 and TRBJ2-7; tentative D call: TRBD1 (6 bases). V was shortened by 4 bases and J by 0 bases, with 19 bases between the two germline ends. The CDR3 totals 16 residues. Germline assignment: CDR1 SQVTM and CDR2 ANQGSEA. In DNA form, the CDR3 reads TGCAGCGTTGCCCCGAGTGGGGGCAGAACCTCCTACGAGCAGTACTTC. Its translation: CSVAPSGGRTSYEQYF.

There are a few counts of this clone. The CDR3 DNA reads as TGTGCCAGCAGTTATTCAGGGTGGAACACTGAAGCTTTCTTT. This codes for CASSYSGWNTEAFF. V gene TRBV6-5 combines with J gene TRBJ1-1, with D perhaps TRBD1 (5 bases). V was cut by 3 bases and J by 1 base, with 9 bases left in between. CDR1 and CDR2 (germline): MNHEY, SVGAGI. The CDR3 loop spans 14 amino acids.

The chain employs TRBV6-6 and TRBJ1-1; no firm D call. CDR3 length: 15 amino acids. Trimming cost V 2 bases and J 0 bases, with 10 bases left between them. The germline V gene encodes CDR1 MNHNY and CDR2 SVGAGI (reference sequence). Here the CDR3 reads CASSYMSLMNTEAFF. The DNA for the CDR3 is TGTGCCAGCAGTTACATGAGCCTCATGAACACTGAAGCTTTCTTT.

This clone was picked up one time. This chain connects TRBV12-3 or TRBV12-4 to TRBJ2-1; 8 bases match TRBD1. The CDR3 has 13 residues. The trim removed 4 bases at V and 6 bases at J, leaving 2 bases unmatched. CDR3 residues: CASSSDRANEQFF. For the CDR3, the DNA is TGTGCCAGCAGTTCGGACAGGGCCAATGAGCAGTTCTTC.

V usage is TRBV11-1 and J usage is TRBJ1-1; TRBD1 agrees at 8 bases. V was clipped by 3 bases and J by 0 bases; unmatched bases: 3. Germline V CDR1 and CDR2: SGHAT, FQDESV (reference sequence). The CDR3 contains 15 residues. CDR3 loop: CASSLAGGLNTEAFF. The CDR3 region has the DNA TGTGCCAGCAGCTTGGCAGGGGGCCTGAACACTGAAGCTTTCTTT.

The V gene is TRBV7-2, the J gene TRBJ1-2; 8 nucleotides align to TRBD1. CDR1 and CDR2 (germline): SGHTA, FQGNSA. J gave up 2 bases and V 5 bases, and 16 bases lay outside the gene matches. This CDR3 has 18 amino acids. DNA of the CDR3: TGTGCCAGCAGCCTCCTGCCGGGACAGGATGTATCCAACTATGGCTACACCTTC. Protein: CASSLLPGQDVSNYGYTF.

The genes are TRBV5-1 and TRBJ2-3, with a possible D match to TRBD1 (6 bases). Germline V gene lookup returns CDR1 SGHRS and CDR2 YFSETQ. The CDR3 totals 14 residues. With 7 bases removed from V and 1 base from J, the gap between germline ends came to 13 bases. The CDR3, as DNA: TGCGCCAGCGGGGGCCCACCCGGCACAGATACGCAGTATTTT. Translation: CASGGPPGTDTQYF.

This chain connects TRBV19 to TRBJ1-4; tentatively, D is TRBD1 (6 bases). Trimming stripped 5 bases from V and 8 bases from J, with 24 bases between. This CDR3 has 17 residues. CDR1 LNHDA and CDR2 SQIVND come from the germline V gene (reference sequence). The CDR3 DNA sequence: TGTGCCAGTAGTTCCTCCCCCTACAGGGAAACGGGAGAAAAACTGTTTTTT. It encodes CASSSSPYRETGEKLFF.

The CDR3 sequence is CASSHTGADGYTF. The CDR3, as DNA: TGTGCCAGCAGTCATACAGGGGCCGATGGCTACACCTTC. The rearrangement links TRBV6-5 to TRBJ1-2; the match to TRBD1 covers 7 bases. This CDR3 comprises 13 residues. Germline V gives CDR1 MNHEY, CDR2 SVGAGI. Unmatched junction bases numbered 6, after V lost 5 bases and J lost 6 bases.

The V gene is TRBV14, the J gene TRBJ1-4, with 9 nucleotides matching TRBD1. Germline CDR1 SGHDN, CDR2 FVKESK. The V gene end was trimmed by 6 bases and the J gene end by 10 bases; junction bases not matched to a gene: 6. CDR3 length: 13 amino acids. Here the CDR3 reads CASRDTGGGKLFF. CDR3 sequence (DNA): TGTGCCAGCAGAGACACAGGGGGCGGAAAACTGTTTTTT.

The chain joins TRBV29-1 to TRBJ2-3, with TRBD1 matching 8 bases. In germline, CDR1 is SQVTM, CDR2 ANQGSEA. The CDR3 is made up of 13 amino acids. V dropped 6 bases and J dropped 1; count of bases not matched to a gene: 3. Written as DNA, the CDR3 is TGCAGCGTCGCGGACAGGGGCACAGATACGCAGTATTTT. It yields the protein CSVADRGTDTQYF.